This T cell receptor beta chain is from a study of blood T cell repertoires in COVID-19. Looking at the study overall: Material from acute and convalescent COVID-19 was sourced from the United States, Italy and Spain. From T cells, B-cell-depleted T cells, or PBMCs came the material, which was cDNA or gDNA.

Repertoires were generated with immunoSEQ multiplex PCR, while TCRdb's copy carries only in-frame clones and drops some. The sample holds roughly 180,000 clones, roughly 85% seen once. The CDR3 contains 15 residues. Germline loops: CDR1 MDHEN, CDR2 SYDVKM. The V end was cut by 4 bases, the J end by 0 bases, with 9 bases between. The chain carries TRBV28 and TRBJ1-4; D remains unclear. The clonotype originates from an elderly woman with active or convalescent COVID-19. The sequenced sample consisted of peripheral blood. This CDR3 is CASSSPSATNEKLFF. CDR3 DNA: TGTGCCAGCAGTTCCCCATCAGCAACTAATGAAAAACTGTTTTTT.